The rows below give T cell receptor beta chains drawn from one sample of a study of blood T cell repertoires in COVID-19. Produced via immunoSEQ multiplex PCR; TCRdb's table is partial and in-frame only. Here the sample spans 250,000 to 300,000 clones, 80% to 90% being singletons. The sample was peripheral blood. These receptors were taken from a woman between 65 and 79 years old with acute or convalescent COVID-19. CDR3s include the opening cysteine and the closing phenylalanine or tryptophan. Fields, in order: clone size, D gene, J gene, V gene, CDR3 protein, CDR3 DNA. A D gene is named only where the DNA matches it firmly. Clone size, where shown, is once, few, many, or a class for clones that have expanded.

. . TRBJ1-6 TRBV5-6 CASSLDPVDSPLHF TGTGCCAGCAGCTTGGACCCGGTTGATTCACCCCTCCACTTT
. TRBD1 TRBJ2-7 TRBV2 CASKTGASYEQYF TGTGCCAGCAAGACAGGGGCCTCCTACGAGCAGTACTTC
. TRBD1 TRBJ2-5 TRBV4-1 CASSYRTGYQETQYF TGCGCCAGCAGCTACCGGACAGGCTACCAAGAGACCCAGTACTTC
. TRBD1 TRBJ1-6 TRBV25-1 CASSADRGLSPLHF TGTGCCAGCAGTGCGGACAGGGGGCTTTCACCCCTCCACTTT
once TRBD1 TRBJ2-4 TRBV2 CASRATGTGGNIQYF TGTGCCAGCAGGGCGACCGGGACAGGGGGGAACATTCAGTACTTC
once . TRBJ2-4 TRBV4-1 CASSQKGETRLAKNIQYF TGCGCCAGCAGCCAAAAGGGGGAAACTAGGTTGGCCAAAAACATTCAGTACTTC
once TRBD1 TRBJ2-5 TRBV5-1 CASSIGTVGETQYF TGCGCCAGCAGCATCGGGACAGTCGGCGAGACCCAGTACTTC
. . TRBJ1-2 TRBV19 CASSIDQAGRSPYGYTF TGTGCCAGTAGTATAGATCAGGCGGGGCGCTCACCTTATGGCTACACCTTC
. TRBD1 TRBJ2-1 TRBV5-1 CASSDQPGTGDHEQFF TGCGCCAGCAGCGACCAACCCGGGACAGGGGACCATGAGCAGTTCTTC
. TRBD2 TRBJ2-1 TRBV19 CASSTSGDYNEQFF TGTGCCAGCTCTACTAGCGGGGATTACAATGAGCAGTTCTTC
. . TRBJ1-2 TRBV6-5 CASSPNRVDGYTF TGTGCCAGCAGTCCGAACAGGGTCGACGGCTACACCTTC
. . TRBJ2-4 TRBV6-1 CASSEAVNIQYF TGTGCCAGCAGTGAGGCTGTTAACATTCAGTACTTC
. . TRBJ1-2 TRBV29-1 CSVEEPGRLGGYTF TGCAGCGTTGAAGAGCCAGGGCGACTGGGTGGCTACACCTTC
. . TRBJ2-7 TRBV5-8 CASRPTGEDEQYF TGTGCCAGCAGGCCAACAGGGGAGGACGAGCAGTACTTC
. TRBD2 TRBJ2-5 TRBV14 CASSQYLGSGGLETQYF TGTGCCAGCAGCCAATATTTAGGGAGCGGGGGGCTCGAGACCCAGTACTTC
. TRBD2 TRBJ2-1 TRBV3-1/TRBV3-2 CASSQLGGVSGEQFF TGTGCCAGCAGCCAACTTGGGGGGGTATCAGGGGAGCAGTTCTTC
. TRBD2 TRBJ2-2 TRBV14 CASSLWTSGSSRELFF TGTGCCAGCAGCCTTTGGACTAGCGGGTCGTCACGGGAGCTGTTTTTT
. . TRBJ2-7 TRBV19 CASSIGQNYYEQYF TGTGCCAGTAGTATTGGCCAGAACTACTACGAGCAGTACTTC
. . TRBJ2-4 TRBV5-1 CASSPNPAAGGAKNIQYF TGCGCCAGCAGCCCGAACCCAGCGGCCGGGGGAGCCAAAAACATTCAGTACTTC
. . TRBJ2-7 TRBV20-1 CSAPYQYEQYF TGCAGTGCTCCCTACCAATACGAGCAGTACTTC
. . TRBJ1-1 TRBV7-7 CASSSGLNTEAFF TGTGCCAGCAGCTCAGGATTGAACACTGAAGCTTTCTTT
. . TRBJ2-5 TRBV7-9 CASSSYRELETQYF TGTGCCAGCAGCTCTTACAGGGAGCTGGAGACCCAGTACTTC
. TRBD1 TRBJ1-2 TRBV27 CASSYRGQEGYTF TGTGCCAGCAGTTACAGGGGTCAGGAAGGCTACACCTTC
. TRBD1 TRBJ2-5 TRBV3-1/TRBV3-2 CASSHRGPAETQYF TGTGCCAGCAGCCATAGGGGGCCGGCAGAGACCCAGTACTTC
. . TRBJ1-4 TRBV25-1 CASRQGPEKLFF TGTGCCAGCAGACAGGGACCTGAAAAACTGTTTTTT